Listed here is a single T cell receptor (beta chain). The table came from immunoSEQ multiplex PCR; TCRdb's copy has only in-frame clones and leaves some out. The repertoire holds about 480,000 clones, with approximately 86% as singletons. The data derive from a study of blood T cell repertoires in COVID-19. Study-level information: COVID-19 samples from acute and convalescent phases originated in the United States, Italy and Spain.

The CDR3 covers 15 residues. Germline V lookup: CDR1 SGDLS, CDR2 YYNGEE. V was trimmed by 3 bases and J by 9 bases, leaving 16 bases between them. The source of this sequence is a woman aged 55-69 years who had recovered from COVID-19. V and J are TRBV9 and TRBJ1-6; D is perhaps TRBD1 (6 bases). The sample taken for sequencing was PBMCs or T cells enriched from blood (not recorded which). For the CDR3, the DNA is TGTGCCAGCAGCGAACAGGGAACCTTGGGTTCACCCCTCCACTTT. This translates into CASSEQGTLGSPLHF.